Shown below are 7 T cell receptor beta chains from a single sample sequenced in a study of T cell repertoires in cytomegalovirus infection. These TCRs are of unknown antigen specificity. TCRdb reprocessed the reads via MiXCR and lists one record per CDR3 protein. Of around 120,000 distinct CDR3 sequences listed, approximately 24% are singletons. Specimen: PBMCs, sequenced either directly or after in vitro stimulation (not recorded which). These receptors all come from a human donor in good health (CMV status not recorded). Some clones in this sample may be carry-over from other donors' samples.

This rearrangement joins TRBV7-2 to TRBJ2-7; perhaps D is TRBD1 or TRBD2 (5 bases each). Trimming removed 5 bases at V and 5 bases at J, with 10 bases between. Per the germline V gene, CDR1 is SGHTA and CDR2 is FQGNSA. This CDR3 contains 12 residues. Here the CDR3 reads CASSPRENEQYF. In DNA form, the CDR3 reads TGTGCCAGCAGCCCCAGGGAGAACGAGCAGTACTTC.

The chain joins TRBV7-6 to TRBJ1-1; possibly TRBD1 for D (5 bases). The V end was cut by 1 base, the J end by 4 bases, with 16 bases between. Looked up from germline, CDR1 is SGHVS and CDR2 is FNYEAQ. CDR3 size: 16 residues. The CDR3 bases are TGTGCCAGCAGCTTAGATAGGGTGGAGGGGAGCACTGAAGCTTTCTTT. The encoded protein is CASSLDRVEGSTEAFF.

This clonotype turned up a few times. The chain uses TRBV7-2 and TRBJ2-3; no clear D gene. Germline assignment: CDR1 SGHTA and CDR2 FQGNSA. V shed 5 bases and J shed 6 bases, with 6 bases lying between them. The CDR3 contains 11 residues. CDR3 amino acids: CASSPIDTQYF. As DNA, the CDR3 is TGTGCCAGCAGCCCTATCGATACGCAGTATTTT.

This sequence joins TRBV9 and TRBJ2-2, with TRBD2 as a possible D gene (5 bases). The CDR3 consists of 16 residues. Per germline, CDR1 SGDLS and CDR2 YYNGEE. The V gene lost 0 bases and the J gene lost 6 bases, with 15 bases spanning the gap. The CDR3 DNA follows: TGTGCCAGCAGCGTAGGAGGTCTAGTCGGGGCCGGGGAGCTGTTTTTT. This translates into CASSVGGLVGAGELFF.

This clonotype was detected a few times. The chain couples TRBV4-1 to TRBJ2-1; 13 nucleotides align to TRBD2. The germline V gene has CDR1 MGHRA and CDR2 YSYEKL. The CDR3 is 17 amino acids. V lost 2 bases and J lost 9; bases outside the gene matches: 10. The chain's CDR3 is CASSQYSGTSGNREQFF. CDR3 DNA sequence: TGCGCCAGCAGCCAATACTCCGGGACTAGCGGGAACCGTGAGCAGTTCTTC.

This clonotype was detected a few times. This CDR3 reads CSARVAGGTEAFF. Written as DNA, the CDR3 is TGCAGTGCTAGAGTCGCTGGGGGCACTGAAGCTTTCTTT. The chain carries TRBV20-1 and TRBJ1-1; TRBD1 is a possible D gene (5 bases). Germline V gives CDR1 DFQATT, CDR2 SNEGSKA (reference sequence). This CDR3 is built from 13 residues. The ends were cut back, 1 base at V and 4 bases at J, with 10 bases in the middle.

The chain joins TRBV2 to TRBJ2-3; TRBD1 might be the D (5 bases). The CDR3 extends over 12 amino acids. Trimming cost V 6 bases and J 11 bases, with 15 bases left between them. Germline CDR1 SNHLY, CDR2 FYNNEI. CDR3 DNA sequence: TGTGCCAGCAGAGAACAGGAACGAAAGCAGTATTTT. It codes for CASREQERKQYF.